This record looks at one T cell receptor beta chain sequence and its context. These data originate in a study of long-term antiretroviral therapy in people with HIV. Every one of the participants with HIV received treatment in the United States. immunoSEQ v3.0 was run at survey level. Sequencing set out to capture about 40,000-55,000 T-cell genomes per sample. Measured with immunoSEQ multiplex PCR; TCRdb has only the in-frame clones, and not every one. The top ten clones hold 18% of a sample with approximately 17,000 clones, 70% to 90% of them seen once. The V and J ends lost 3 bases and 4 bases respectively, with 21 bases between them. Germline CDR1 and CDR2: LNHDA and SQIVND (reference sequence). The CDR3 contains 17 residues.

Sequenced here: unsorted PBMCs, sampled 0.6 years after starting antiretroviral therapy. V gene TRBV19 combines with J gene TRBJ1-1; D possibly corresponds to TRBD1 (5 bases). The source of this sequence is a woman aged 18-29 years with HIV. The CDR3 DNA reads as TGTGCCAGTAGTATCCCAAACATGGGACCAAGGAGCACTGAAGCTTTCTTT. Translated: CASSIPNMGPRSTEAFF.